The present entry profiles one T cell receptor beta chain with its context. Amplification of TCR beta CDR3 regions was performed using RNA transcripts as template. The HTBI primer set served for first-round RT-PCR of the TCR CDR3. One entry per CDR3 protein results from TCRdb running MiXCR on the multiplex PCR reads. The data show 250,000 to 300,000 distinct CDR3 sequences, with approximately 13% seen just once and 7.9% held by the top ten. Germline CDR1 and CDR2: MNHNS and SASEGT. The length of the CDR3 is 14 residues. Trimming stripped 9 bases from V and 0 bases from J, with 9 bases between. The entry originates in a study of T cells in Graves' hyperthyroidism and ophthalmopathy.

V usage is TRBV6-1 and J usage is TRBJ2-6; D may be TRBD1 (5 bases). The receptor was isolated from a woman aged 40 to 50 with Graves' hyperthyroidism. The sequenced sample consisted of blood. CDR3 coding DNA: TGTGCCAGGACAGTCCTCTCTGGGGCCAACGTCCTGACTTTC. Protein: CARTVLSGANVLTF.